Presented here are 30 T cell receptor beta chains from one specimen sequenced in a study of blood T cells in healthy people across ages. Combining a sample-barcoded 5' primer with a J-beta primer mix, a second PCR ran for about 7 to 11 cycles. TCRdb re-called the 5' RACE reads with MiXCR, one entry per CDR3 protein. The table shows roughly 550,000 distinct CDR3 sequences, with 24% occurring only once. The same data also contributed to another study, on T cells of mothers and their children.

The sample taken for sequencing was blood. These receptors were collected from a boy younger than 18 in good health.

This chain joins TRBV7-8 and TRBJ2-1, with 8 bases identical to TRBD2. V lost 2 bases and J lost 9; bases outside the gene matches: 9. Looked up from germline, CDR1 is SGHVS and CDR2 is FQNEAQ. This CDR3 contains 15 residues. In DNA, the CDR3 is TGTGCCAGCAGCTTACGGGAGGGAAACGTCGGTGAGCAGTTCTTC. Amino acid sequence: CASSLREGNVGEQFF. Combining the CDR3 with reference TRBV7-8 and TRBJ2-1 gives the whole variable domain GAGVSQSPRYKVAKRGQDVALRCDPISGHVSLFWYQQALGQGPEFLTYFQNEAQLDKSGLPSDRFFAERPEGSVSTLKIQRTQQEDSAVYLCASSLREGNVGEQFFGPGTRLTVL.

This clonotype was observed once. The DNA for the CDR3 is TGCGCCAGCAGCCAAGACCGGGATCCCCAAGAGACCCAGTACTTC. Its protein is CASSQDRDPQETQYF. The chain couples TRBV4-3 to TRBJ2-5, with a tentative D call TRBD2 (5 bases). V was cut by 0 bases and J by 1 base, with 9 bases left in between. From germline, CDR1 is LGHNA and CDR2 YSLEER. This CDR3 is 15 amino acids long.

This clonotype came up a few times. V and J are TRBV4-1 and TRBJ1-3, with D maybe TRBD1 (6 bases). The CDR3 totals 17 residues. The V gene lost 0 bases and the J gene lost 0 bases, with 12 bases spanning the gap. CDR1 and CDR2 from the germline V gene are MGHRA and YSYEKL. The CDR3 here is CASSQDGGLPSGNTIYF. CDR3 nucleotides: TGCGCCAGCAGCCAAGATGGGGGGCTCCCCTCTGGAAACACCATATATTTT.

On this clonotype itself: The junction shows a germline mismatch at one end, possibly a read error. The chain couples TRBV2 to TRBJ1-2; D gene unclear. Germline V gene lookup returns CDR1 SNHLY and CDR2 FYNNEI. The CDR3 is 15 residues long. Here the CDR3 reads CASMMDGRANYGHTF. The CDR3 nucleotides read TGTGCCAGCATGATGGACGGCCGCGCTAACTATGGCCACACCTTC.

This clonotype was seen more than once but under ten times. The gene calls are TRBV12-3 or TRBV12-4 and TRBJ2-5; D gene unclear. The J call is uncertain, as TRBJ2-1 better fits the DNA end. This CDR3 has 12 amino acids. The CDR3 DNA reads TGTGCCAGCAGTCTTGACCGTGGGGAGCAGTTCTTC. It yields the protein CASSLDRGEQFF.

The sample holds a few counts of this clonotype. The chain uses TRBV18 and TRBJ1-5; unclear D gene. Germline lookup yields CDR1 KGHSH and CDR2 LQKENI. V lost 3 bases and J lost 4, with 4 bases in between. The CDR3 is made up of 12 amino acids. This CDR3 is CASSPENQPQHF. CDR3 coding DNA: TGTGCCAGCTCACCGGAAAATCAGCCCCAGCATTTT.

V gene TRBV27 combines with J gene TRBJ2-7, with 11 bases lining up with TRBD1. After removal of 5 bases from V and 7 bases from J, the junction contained 7 bases not matched to a gene. Per the germline V gene, CDR1 is MNHEY and CDR2 is SMNVEV (reference sequence). This CDR3 contains 14 residues. This chain's CDR3 is CASSEDRGRGEQYF. The CDR3, as DNA: TGTGCCAGCAGTGAGGACAGGGGGCGAGGGGAGCAGTACTTC.

The genes are TRBV6-5 and TRBJ1-5, with D tentatively TRBD1 (5 bases). The CDR3 runs to 14 residues. V gave up 6 bases and J gave up 3 bases, with 12 bases separating them. Germline CDR1 MNHEY, CDR2 SVGAGI. CDR3 loop: CASRRDRHNQPQHF. In DNA, the CDR3 is TGTGCCAGCAGGCGGGACCGACACAATCAGCCCCAGCATTTT.

This chain connects TRBV12-3 or TRBV12-4 to TRBJ2-2; no reliable D call. This CDR3 contains 14 residues. Between the trimmed V and J ends, which lost 2 bases and 4 bases, there was a span of 8 bases. As DNA, the CDR3 is TGTGCCAGCAGTTTACCGTCGGGCACCGGGGAGCTGTTTTTT. This translates into CASSLPSGTGELFF.

This chain connects TRBV4-1 to TRBJ2-3; D is perhaps TRBD2 (5 bases). V was trimmed by 0 bases and J by 0 bases, leaving 10 bases between them. The CDR3 length is 16 residues. Germline loops: CDR1 MGHRA, CDR2 YSYEKL. The CDR3 protein is CASSQESGSSTDTQYF. For the CDR3, the DNA is TGCGCCAGCAGCCAAGAGAGCGGCTCAAGCACAGATACGCAGTATTTT.

This clonotype was picked up a small number of times. The chain links TRBV28 to TRBJ1-5; the match to TRBD1 covers 9 bases. The CDR3 spans 15 residues. Germline V gene lookup returns CDR1 MDHEN and CDR2 SYDVKM. With 3 bases clipped from V and 5 bases from J, the junction kept 5 bases outside the gene matches. The CDR3 DNA reads TGTGCCAGCAGTTTGGTGGGACAGGGATATCAGCCCCAGCATTTT. The encoded protein is CASSLVGQGYQPQHF.

This chain links TRBV5-1 with TRBJ2-5; D gene ambiguous. CDR1 and CDR2 from the germline V gene are SGHRS and YFSETQ. V was shortened by 3 bases and J by 2 bases, with 20 bases between the two germline ends. The CDR3 loop spans 17 amino acids. CDR3 DNA sequence: TGCGCCAGCAGCTCCCGAAGGAAGTATGAAGGGCAAGAGACCCAGTACTTC. It codes for CASSSRRKYEGQETQYF.

The chain links TRBV9 to TRBJ1-2; D is unresolved. V was trimmed by 3 bases and J by 4 bases, leaving 16 bases between them. CDR3 size: 15 residues. Germline assignment: CDR1 SGDLS and CDR2 YYNGEE. The CDR3 sequence is CASSGPVGSAYGYTF. CDR3 nucleotide sequence: TGTGCCAGCAGCGGGCCCGTAGGCTCAGCCTATGGCTACACCTTC.

V is TRBV4-3 and J is TRBJ1-2; a weak D match, TRBD1 (6 bases). With 8 bases removed from V and 8 bases from J, the gap between germline ends came to 18 bases. The CDR3 runs 13 residues. The germline CDR1 and CDR2 sequences are LGHNA and YSLEER. Here the CDR3 DNA reads TGCGCCAGCGGTCAAGCGGGGGCCAGAGGCTACACCTTC. Residues: CASGQAGARGYTF.

A few counts support this clonotype. The chain employs TRBV20-1 and TRBJ2-5; the match to TRBD2 covers 10 bases. This CDR3 has 14 amino acids. The V and J ends lost 3 bases and 5 bases, in that order; junction bases with no gene match: 6. Germline CDR1 is DFQATT and CDR2 is SNEGSKA (reference sequence). The DNA for the CDR3 is TGCAGTGCTAGGTCTAGCGGGAGAGGCGAGACCCAGTACTTC. Translating it yields CSARSSGRGETQYF.

V gene TRBV20-1 combines with J gene TRBJ1-2; D is perhaps TRBD1 (6 bases). Germline assignment: CDR1 DFQATT and CDR2 SNEGSKA (reference sequence). The CDR3 has 14 amino acids. Trimming removed 5 bases at V and 8 bases at J, with 21 bases between. CDR3 DNA: TGCAGTGCTTCCGAGGGGGACAAAGTTTCCGGCTACACCTTC. Encoded protein: CSASEGDKVSGYTF.

This clonotype was counted a few times. The chain is built from TRBV12-3 or TRBV12-4 and TRBJ1-2, with TRBD1 as a possible D gene (5 bases). Trimming took 8 bases from V and 0 from J, leaving 19 bases between them. There are 16 residues in the CDR3. CDR3 DNA: TGTGCCAGCTTAAGGGCAGGGAACCCTTCTAACTATGGCTACACCTTC. This sequence encodes CASLRAGNPSNYGYTF.

CDR3 sequence reads: CVSSTPEIDTQYF. DNA of the CDR3: TGTGTCAGCAGCACCCCAGAAATAGATACGCAGTATTTT. J is TRBJ2-3 and V is TRBV21-1. TRBV21-1 is a recognized pseudogene. The CDR3 sequence is 13 residues long.

This chain uses TRBV20-1 with TRBJ2-7; TRBD1 agrees at 8 bases. Germline CDR1 DFQATT, CDR2 SNEGSKA (reference sequence). The J segment lost 0 bases and the V segment lost 5 bases, leaving 6 bases of the junction unmatched. The CDR3 runs 14 residues. The CDR3 reads CSAGRQGFSYEQYF. For the CDR3, the DNA is TGCAGTGCTGGAAGACAGGGGTTCTCCTACGAGCAGTACTTC.

The V and J genes are TRBV2 and TRBJ2-1; D not resolved. V was trimmed by 3 bases and J by 9 bases, leaving 6 bases between them. The CDR3 loop spans 11 amino acids. In germline, CDR1 is SNHLY, CDR2 FYNNEI. The DNA of the CDR3 is TGTGCCAGCAGTGAGTACGGTGAGCAGTTCTTC. Its protein product is CASSEYGEQFF.

This clonotype was found a few times. V gene TRBV7-6 combines with J gene TRBJ2-1; D is possibly TRBD2 (6 bases). Per the germline V gene, CDR1 is SGHVS and CDR2 is FNYEAQ. Trimming removed 11 bases at V and 7 bases at J, with 18 bases between. This CDR3 has 13 residues. CDR3 coding DNA: TGTGCCGGCCCTGGGACTCGAAATAATGAGCAGTTCTTC. It translates to CAGPGTRNNEQFF.

This clonotype was seen a handful of times. This chain connects TRBV12-3 or TRBV12-4 to TRBJ2-1, with D hard to call. The CDR3 is 15 residues long. The V end was cut by 7 bases, the J end by 0 bases, with 13 bases between. The CDR3 DNA is TGTGCCAGCATCCCCCCCGAATACTCCTACAATGAGCAGTTCTTC. Translation: CASIPPEYSYNEQFF.

This clonotype was picked up one time. The chain couples TRBV29-1 to TRBJ1-2, with a weak D call TRBD1 (6 bases). This CDR3 spans 14 amino acids. The V gene's germline CDR1 is SQVTM and CDR2 ANQGSEA. The CDR3 is CRLGGGRVDYGYTF. DNA of the CDR3: TGCAGACTGGGGGGGGGCAGGGTAGACTATGGCTACACCTTC. Complete variable domain (other parts from reference TRBV29-1 and TRBJ1-2): SAVISQKPSRDICQRGTSLTIQCQVDSQVTMMFWYRQQPGQSLTLIATANQGSEATYESGFVIDKFPISRPNLTFSTLTVSNMSPEDSSIYLCRLGGGRVDYGYTFGSGTRLTVV.

This clonotype was counted between two and nine times. The chain joins TRBV7-6 to TRBJ2-6, with 10 bases fitting TRBD2. This CDR3 has 19 amino acids. The V segment lost 1 base and the J segment 0 bases; nucleotides outside the gene matches: 6. Germline V gene lookup returns CDR1 SGHVS and CDR2 FNYEAQ. CDR3 in DNA: TGTGCCAGCAGCTTAGACGTAGCGGGGGGCCCCTCTGGGGCCAACGTCCTGACTTTC. Translating it yields CASSLDVAGGPSGANVLTF.

This clonotype was detected only a few times. The V and J genes are TRBV11-2 and TRBJ2-3; D is possibly TRBD1 or TRBD2 (5 bases each). CDR1 and CDR2 from the germline V gene are SGHAT and FQNNGV. The V and J ends lost 3 bases and 5 bases respectively, with 12 bases between them. This CDR3 contains 14 residues. CDR3: CASSFWDVRDTQYF. The CDR3 coding sequence is TGTGCCAGCAGCTTTTGGGACGTACGAGATACGCAGTATTTT.

This clonotype was seen more than once but under ten times. The chain links TRBV20-1 to TRBJ2-7; the match to TRBD1 covers 8 bases. The J call is in doubt because the DNA end fits TRBJ2-1 better. Germline V lookup: CDR1 DFQATT, CDR2 SNEGSKA (reference sequence). The length of the CDR3 is 12 residues. The CDR3 reads CSHRQGWNEQFF. The CDR3 DNA reads TGCAGTCACAGACAGGGGTGGAATGAGCAGTTCTTC.

The sample holds a few counts of this clonotype. CDR3 loop: CASSPPAGAYEQYF. Here the CDR3 DNA reads TGTGCCAGCAGTCCCCCGGCCGGAGCCTACGAGCAGTACTTC. The V gene is TRBV28, the J gene TRBJ2-7; D ambiguous. Trimming removed 5 bases from V and 2 bases from J, with 13 bases in between. The CDR3 is made up of 14 amino acids. CDR1 MDHEN and CDR2 SYDVKM come from the germline V gene.

About this clonotype: This may arise from a read error, as a much more abundant clone is one base away. The V gene is TRBV12-3 or TRBV12-4, the J gene TRBJ2-5, with D perhaps given as TRBD1 or TRBD2 (6 bases each). The J call may be wrong; the DNA end is better matched by TRBJ2-1. The CDR3 extends over 15 amino acids. CDR3 bases: TGTGCCAGCAGTTTTGGAGTGGGAAGGGGGGATGAGCAGTTCTTC. Residues: CASSFGVGRGDEQFF.

This clonotype was observed a few times. This sequence joins TRBV4-2 and TRBJ2-5, with D perhaps TRBD2 (6 bases). The J call may not be correct, given that the DNA end is closer to TRBJ2-1. Germline CDR1 and CDR2: LGHNA and YNFKEQ. CDR3 length: 14 residues. CDR3 protein: CASSQERRAGEQFF. As DNA, the CDR3 is TGTGCCAGCAGCCAAGAGCGGAGGGCGGGTGAGCAGTTCTTC.

The table lists this clonotype with a few counts. Sequence at one end of the junction differs from germline and may be a read error. The chain is built from TRBV11-2 and TRBJ2-1; D uncertain. Germline V gene data show CDR1 as SGHAT and CDR2 as FQNNGV. This CDR3 region has 15 residues. The CDR3 nucleotides are TGTGCCAGTAGCTCCGACCGGAGCTCCTACAATGAGCAGTTCTTC. Translated: CASSSDRSSYNEQFF.